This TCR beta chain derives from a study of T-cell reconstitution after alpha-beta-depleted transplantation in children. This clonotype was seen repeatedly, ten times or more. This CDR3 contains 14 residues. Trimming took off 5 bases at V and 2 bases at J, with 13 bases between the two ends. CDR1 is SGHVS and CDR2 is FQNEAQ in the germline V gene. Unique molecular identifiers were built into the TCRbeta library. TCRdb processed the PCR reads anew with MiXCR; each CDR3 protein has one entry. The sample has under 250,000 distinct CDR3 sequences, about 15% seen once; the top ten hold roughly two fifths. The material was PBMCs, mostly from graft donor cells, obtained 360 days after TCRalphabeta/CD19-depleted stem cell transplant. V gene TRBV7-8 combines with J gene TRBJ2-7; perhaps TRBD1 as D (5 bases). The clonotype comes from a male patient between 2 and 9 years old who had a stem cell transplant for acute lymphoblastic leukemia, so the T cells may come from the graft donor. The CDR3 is CASSGTGPTYEQYF. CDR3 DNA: TGTGCCAGCAGCGGAACAGGCCCCACCTACGAGCAGTACTTC.